The 17 T cell receptor beta chains below come from one sample, sequenced in a study of blood T cell repertoires in COVID-19. Some clones are missing from TCRdb's copy, which holds only in-frame ones; the method was immunoSEQ multiplex PCR. The sample lists 100,000 or so clones; roughly 80% were seen once. The source material was peripheral blood. These receptors originate from a woman of 80 years or more with acute or convalescent COVID-19.

The chain combines TRBV19 with TRBJ2-1, with TRBD2 matching 10 bases. In germline, CDR1 is LNHDA, CDR2 SQIVND (reference sequence). This CDR3 region has 13 residues. Losses at the gene ends were 6 bases for V and 12 bases for J; bases not matched to a gene: 8. The chain's CDR3 is CASSSSGRAVQFF. CDR3 sequence (DNA): TGTGCCAGTAGCTCCAGCGGGAGGGCGGTGCAGTTCTTC.

The chain is built from TRBV19 and TRBJ1-1, with TRBD1 identical over 7 bases. The CDR3 has 15 residues. The V gene end was trimmed by 5 bases and the J gene end by 0 bases; junction bases not matched to a gene: 6. The germline gives CDR1 LNHDA, CDR2 SQIVND (reference sequence). The CDR3 nucleotides read TGTGCCAGTAGTCCCCGGACAGGACTGAACACTGAAGCTTTCTTT. This translates into CASSPRTGLNTEAFF.

V and J are TRBV7-8 and TRBJ2-3, with 7 bases matching TRBD2. V lost 1 base, J lost 4 bases, and 8 bases stayed unmatched. CDR3 size: 16 residues. Germline V gives CDR1 SGHVS, CDR2 FQNEAQ. CDR3 sequence: CASSLDRTSGADTQYF. For the CDR3, the DNA is TGTGCCAGCAGCTTAGATAGGACTAGTGGGGCAGATACGCAGTATTTT.

The gene calls are TRBV19 and TRBJ2-1; TRBD2 is a possible D gene (5 bases). V lost 3 bases and J lost 6, with 15 bases in between. CDR1 is LNHDA and CDR2 is SQIVND in the germline V gene (reference sequence). The CDR3 consists of 15 residues. CDR3 sequence reads: CASSIGVLEGNEQFF. CDR3 DNA: TGTGCCAGTAGTATTGGTGTACTAGAAGGCAATGAGCAGTTCTTC.

The chain uses TRBV3-1 (or the pseudogene TRBV3-2) and TRBJ2-7; possibly TRBD1 for D (6 bases). Per the germline V gene, CDR1 is LGHDT and CDR2 is YNNKEL (reference sequence). CDR3 length: 13 residues. Trimming removed 8 bases at V and 1 base at J, with 12 bases between. The DNA for the CDR3 is TGTGCCAGCGGCCGGGACACTTCCTACGAGCAGTACTTC. It codes for CASGRDTSYEQYF.

This clone was counted only a few times. The V call is TRBV27, the J call TRBJ2-3; a possible D gene is TRBD2 (5 bases). The ends were cut back, 2 bases at V and 1 base at J, with 10 bases in the middle. CDR1 MNHEY and CDR2 SMNVEV come from the germline V gene (reference sequence). The CDR3 sequence is 15 residues long. CDR3 sequence reads: CASSLDGLRTDTQYF. CDR3 nucleotide sequence: TGTGCCAGCAGTTTAGACGGACTTCGCACAGATACGCAGTATTTT.

Many counts were recorded for this clone. The chain couples TRBV6-5 to TRBJ1-4, with a tentative D call TRBD1 (5 bases). The CDR3 extends over 13 amino acids. The V end lost 7 bases, the J end lost 7 bases, and 13 bases lay between the germline ends. The germline CDR1 and CDR2 sequences are MNHEY and SVGAGI. CDR3 loop: CASKGGRGEKLFF. DNA for the CDR3: TGTGCCAGCAAGGGTGGGAGGGGTGAAAAACTGTTTTTT.

CDR3 region: CASSQGKGSGRSLRFGELFF. CDR3 in DNA: TGCGCCAGCAGCCAAGGAAAAGGTAGCGGGAGATCCCTCCGATTCGGGGAGCTGTTTTTT. V and J are TRBV4-1 and TRBJ2-2, with 9 bases lining up with TRBD2. The germline V gene encodes CDR1 MGHRA and CDR2 YSYEKL. The trim removed 1 base at V and 7 bases at J, leaving 19 bases unmatched. The CDR3 contains 20 residues.

This rearrangement joins TRBV5-5 to TRBJ2-1; 10 nucleotides align to TRBD2. In germline, CDR1 is SGHKS, CDR2 YYEKEE (reference sequence). J was trimmed by 5 bases and V by 5 bases; bases with no gene match: 7. CDR3 length: 15 residues. The CDR3 DNA is TGTGCCAGCAGAAGGGGACTAGCGATTAACAATGAGCAGTTCTTC. Its translation is CASRRGLAINNEQFF.

This sequence joins TRBV30 and TRBJ1-4, with 7 bases matching TRBD1. The CDR3 totals 14 residues. The germline gives CDR1 GTSNPN, CDR2 SVGIG (reference sequence). With 4 bases clipped from V and 11 bases from J, the junction kept 13 bases outside the gene matches. CDR3 protein: CAWTPDRAPLKLFF. The CDR3 coding sequence is TGTGCCTGGACTCCAGACAGGGCCCCGCTCAAACTGTTTTTT.

The chain combines TRBV7-2 with TRBJ1-2; D possibly corresponds to TRBD1 (5 bases). With 5 bases removed from V and 4 bases from J, the gap between germline ends came to 14 bases. In germline, CDR1 is SGHTA, CDR2 FQGNSA. CDR3 length: 14 amino acids. CDR3 region: CASSPGRLAYGYTF. CDR3 in DNA: TGTGCCAGCAGCCCAGGGAGGCTTGCCTATGGCTACACCTTC.

The chain couples TRBV15 to TRBJ2-7; D is unclear. With 4 bases removed from V and 5 bases from J, the gap between germline ends came to 9 bases. The germline CDR1 and CDR2 sequences are LNHNV and YYDKDF (reference sequence). The CDR3 runs to 12 residues. The CDR3 is CATSNFVHEQYF. In DNA, the CDR3 is TGTGCCACCAGCAACTTCGTACACGAGCAGTACTTC.

This chain joins TRBV12-3 or TRBV12-4 and TRBJ1-2, with 7 bases fitting TRBD1. J gave up 4 bases and V 7 bases, and 6 bases lay outside the gene matches. This CDR3 has 13 amino acids. CDR3 sequence (DNA): TGTGCCAGCACCCAGGGGGGATTCTATGGCTACACCTTC. This encodes CASTQGGFYGYTF.

The rearrangement uses TRBV6-5 and TRBJ2-2; 7 bases map to TRBD2. Germline V gene lookup returns CDR1 MNHEY and CDR2 SVGAGI. Unmatched junction bases numbered 7, after V lost 4 bases and J lost 5 bases. The length of the CDR3 is 15 residues. The CDR3 nucleotides are TGTGCCAGCAGTTCTGCGGGAGATCGAACCGGGGAGCTGTTTTTT. Protein sequence: CASSSAGDRTGELFF.

The rearrangement joins TRBV7-2 to TRBJ1-1, with a tentative D call TRBD1 (6 bases). Trimming pared 2 bases from V and 4 bases from J, leaving 8 bases between. The V gene's germline CDR1 is SGHTA and CDR2 FQGNSA. This CDR3 contains 13 residues. The CDR3 DNA reads as TGTGCCAGCAGCTTAATAGGGGGCACTGAAGCTTTCTTT. Translated: CASSLIGGTEAFF.

V and J are TRBV3-1 (or the pseudogene TRBV3-2) and TRBJ2-1; 12 bases match TRBD2. The CDR3 sequence is 15 residues long. Germline values: CDR1 LGHDT, CDR2 YNNKEL (reference sequence). The J segment lost 3 bases and the V segment lost 4 bases, leaving 1 base of the junction unmatched. The CDR3 region is CASSPGLAGYNEQFF. CDR3 DNA: TGTGCCAGCAGCCCGGGACTAGCGGGCTACAATGAGCAGTTCTTC.

V gene TRBV9 combines with J gene TRBJ2-5; 8 nucleotides agree with TRBD1. This CDR3 region has 14 residues. The junction had 6 bases not matched to a gene; V was cut back by 3 bases and J by 5 bases. The germline CDR1 and CDR2 sequences are SGDLS and YYNGEE. Here the CDR3 reads CASSDRRGLETQYF. CDR3 DNA: TGTGCCAGCAGCGACCGCAGGGGGCTGGAGACCCAGTACTTC.